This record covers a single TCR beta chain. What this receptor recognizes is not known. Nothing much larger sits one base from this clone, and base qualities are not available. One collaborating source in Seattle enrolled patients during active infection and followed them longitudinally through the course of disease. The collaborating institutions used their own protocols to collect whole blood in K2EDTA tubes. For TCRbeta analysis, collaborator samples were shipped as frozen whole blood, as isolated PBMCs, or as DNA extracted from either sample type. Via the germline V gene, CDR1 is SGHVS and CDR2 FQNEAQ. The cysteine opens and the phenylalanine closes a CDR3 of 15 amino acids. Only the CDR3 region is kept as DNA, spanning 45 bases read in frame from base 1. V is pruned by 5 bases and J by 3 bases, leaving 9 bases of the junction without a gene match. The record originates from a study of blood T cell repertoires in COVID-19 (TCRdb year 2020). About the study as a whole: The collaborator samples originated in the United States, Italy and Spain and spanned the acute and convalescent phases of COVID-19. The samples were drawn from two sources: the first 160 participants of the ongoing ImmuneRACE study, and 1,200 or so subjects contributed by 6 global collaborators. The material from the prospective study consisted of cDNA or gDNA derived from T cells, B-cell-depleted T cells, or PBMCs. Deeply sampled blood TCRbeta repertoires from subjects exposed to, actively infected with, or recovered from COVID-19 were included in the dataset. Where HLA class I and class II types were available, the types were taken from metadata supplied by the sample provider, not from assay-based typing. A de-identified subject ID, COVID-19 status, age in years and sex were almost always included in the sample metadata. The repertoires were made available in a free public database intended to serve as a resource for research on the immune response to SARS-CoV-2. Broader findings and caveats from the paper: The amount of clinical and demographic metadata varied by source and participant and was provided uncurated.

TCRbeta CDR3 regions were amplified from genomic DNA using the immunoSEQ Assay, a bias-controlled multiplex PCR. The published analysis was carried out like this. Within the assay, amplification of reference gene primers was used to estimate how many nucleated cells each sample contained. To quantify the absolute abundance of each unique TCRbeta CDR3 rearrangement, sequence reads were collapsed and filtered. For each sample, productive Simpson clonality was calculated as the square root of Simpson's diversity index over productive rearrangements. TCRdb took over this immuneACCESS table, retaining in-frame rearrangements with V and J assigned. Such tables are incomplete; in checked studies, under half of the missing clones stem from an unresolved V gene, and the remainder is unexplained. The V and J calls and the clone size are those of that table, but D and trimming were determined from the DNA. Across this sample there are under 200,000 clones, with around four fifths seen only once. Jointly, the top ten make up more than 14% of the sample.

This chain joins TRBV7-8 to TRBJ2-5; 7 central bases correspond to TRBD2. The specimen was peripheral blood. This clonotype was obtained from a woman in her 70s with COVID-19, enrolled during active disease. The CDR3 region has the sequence CASSASSGGEETQYF. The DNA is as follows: TGTGCCAGCAGCGCTTCTAGCGGAGGGGAAGAGACCCAGTACTTC.